This passage covers 5 T cell receptor beta chains from one sample sequenced in a study of T cells in Graves' hyperthyroidism and ophthalmopathy. RNA transcripts were the template for amplifying TCR beta CDR3 regions. With the HTBI primer set, the TCR CDR3 went through a first round of RT-PCR. From the multiplex PCR reads, TCRdb called clonotypes with MiXCR, one entry per CDR3 protein. Of around 500,000 distinct CDR3 sequences in the sample, roughly 22% were seen once. Material: blood. The receptor set was obtained from a woman aged 70-85 years with Graves' ophthalmopathy.

The V call is TRBV13, the J call TRBJ1-6, with D perhaps matching TRBD1 (5 bases). CDR3 length: 14 residues. Trimming left V 2 bases short and J 10 bases short, with 12 bases between. From germline, CDR1 is PRHDT and CDR2 FYEKMQ (reference sequence). This chain's CDR3 is CASSLYGDQSPLHF. The CDR3 region has the DNA TGTGCCAGCAGCTTATACGGGGACCAATCACCCCTCCACTTT.

The chain links TRBV6-2 or TRBV6-3 to TRBJ2-7; TRBD2 is a possible D gene (5 bases). This CDR3 has 12 amino acids. Germline V gives CDR1 MNHEY, CDR2 SVGEGT. The germline V and J ends were trimmed by 2 bases and 6 bases, with 8 bases remaining between them. The CDR3 is CASSYIGIEQYF. The CDR3 DNA follows: TGTGCCAGCAGTTACATCGGGATCGAGCAGTACTTC.

The rearrangement joins TRBV9 to TRBJ2-3; D perhaps matches TRBD2 (5 bases). Germline CDR1 reads SGDLS; CDR2 reads YYNGEE. Trimming pared 2 bases from V and 2 bases from J, leaving 15 bases between. The CDR3 sequence is 16 residues long. The CDR3: CASSVSGLTLTDTQYF. The CDR3 bases are TGTGCCAGCAGCGTGTCCGGACTCACCCTCACAGATACGCAGTATTTT.

This clonotype has more than one count but fewer than ten. This chain joins TRBV27 and TRBJ2-7; D is undetermined. V lost 6 bases and J 0 bases, leaving 9 bases between the germline ends. Per germline, CDR1 MNHEY and CDR2 SMNVEV (reference sequence). The CDR3 totals 13 residues. The CDR3 region has the DNA TGTGCCAGCAGACTTCGCAGCTCCTACGAGCAGTACTTC. It encodes CASRLRSSYEQYF.

The V call is TRBV20-1, the J call TRBJ2-1; a possible D gene is TRBD1 (5 bases). CDR1 DFQATT and CDR2 SNEGSKA come from the germline V gene (reference sequence). Trimming stripped 6 bases from V and 4 bases from J, with 10 bases between. The CDR3 runs 12 residues. CDR3 residues: CSAADKYNEQFF. The CDR3 DNA reads TGCAGTGCCGCGGACAAATACAATGAGCAGTTCTTC.